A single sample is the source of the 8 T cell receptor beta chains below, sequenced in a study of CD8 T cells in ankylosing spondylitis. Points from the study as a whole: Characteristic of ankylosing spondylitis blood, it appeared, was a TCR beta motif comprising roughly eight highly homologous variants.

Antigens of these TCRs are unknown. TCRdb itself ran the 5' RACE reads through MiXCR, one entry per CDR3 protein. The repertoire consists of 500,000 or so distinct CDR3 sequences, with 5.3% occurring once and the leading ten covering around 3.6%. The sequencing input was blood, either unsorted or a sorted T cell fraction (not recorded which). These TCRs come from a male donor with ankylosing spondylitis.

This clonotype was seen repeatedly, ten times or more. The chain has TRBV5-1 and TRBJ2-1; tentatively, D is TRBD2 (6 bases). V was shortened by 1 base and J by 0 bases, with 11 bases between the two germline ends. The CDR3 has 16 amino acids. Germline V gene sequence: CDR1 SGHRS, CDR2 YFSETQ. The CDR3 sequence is CASSLTGRGSYNEQFF. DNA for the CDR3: TGCGCCAGCAGCTTGACTGGGCGGGGCTCCTACAATGAGCAGTTCTTC.

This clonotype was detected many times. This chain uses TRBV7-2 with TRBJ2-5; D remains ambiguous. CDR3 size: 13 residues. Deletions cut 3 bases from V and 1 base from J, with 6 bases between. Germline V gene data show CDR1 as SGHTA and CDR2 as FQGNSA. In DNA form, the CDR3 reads TGTGCCAGCAGCTTGACATTCCAAGAGACCCAGTACTTC. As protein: CASSLTFQETQYF.

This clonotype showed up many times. The CDR3 loop reads CSGEVRGTDTQYF. CDR3 DNA: TGCAGTGGAGAGGTTCGGGGCACAGATACGCAGTATTTT. This rearrangement joins TRBV20-1 to TRBJ2-3, with unresolved D. Germline loops: CDR1 DFQATT, CDR2 SNEGSKA (reference sequence). The CDR3 has 13 amino acids. Trimming took off 7 bases at V and 1 base at J, with 12 bases between the two ends.

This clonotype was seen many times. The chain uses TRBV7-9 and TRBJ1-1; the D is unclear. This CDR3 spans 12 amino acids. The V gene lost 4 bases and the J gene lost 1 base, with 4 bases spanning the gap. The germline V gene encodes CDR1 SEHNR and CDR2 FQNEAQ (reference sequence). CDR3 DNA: TGTGCCAGCAGCTCGTCGAACACTGAAGCTTTCTTT. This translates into CASSSSNTEAFF.

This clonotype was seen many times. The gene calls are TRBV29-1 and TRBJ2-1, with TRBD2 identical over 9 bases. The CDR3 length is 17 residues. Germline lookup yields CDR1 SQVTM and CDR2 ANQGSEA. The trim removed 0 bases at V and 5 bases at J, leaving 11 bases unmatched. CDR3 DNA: TGCAGCGTTGAAGATCACTGGGTAGCGGGAGTCCACAATGAGCAGTTCTTC. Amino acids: CSVEDHWVAGVHNEQFF.

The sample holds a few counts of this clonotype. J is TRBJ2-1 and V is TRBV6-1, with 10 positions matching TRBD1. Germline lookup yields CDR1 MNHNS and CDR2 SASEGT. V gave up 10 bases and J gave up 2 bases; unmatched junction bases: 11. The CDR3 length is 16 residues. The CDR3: CATIPIGQGAYNEQFF. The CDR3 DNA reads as TGTGCCACCATTCCGATTGGACAGGGGGCCTACAATGAGCAGTTCTTC.

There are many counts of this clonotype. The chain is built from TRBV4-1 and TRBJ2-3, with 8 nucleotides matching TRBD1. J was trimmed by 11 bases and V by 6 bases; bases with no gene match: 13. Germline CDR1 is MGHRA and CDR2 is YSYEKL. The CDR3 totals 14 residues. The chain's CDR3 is CASRPPGTGARQYF. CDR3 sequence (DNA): TGCGCCAGCAGGCCCCCAGGGACAGGCGCAAGGCAGTATTTT.

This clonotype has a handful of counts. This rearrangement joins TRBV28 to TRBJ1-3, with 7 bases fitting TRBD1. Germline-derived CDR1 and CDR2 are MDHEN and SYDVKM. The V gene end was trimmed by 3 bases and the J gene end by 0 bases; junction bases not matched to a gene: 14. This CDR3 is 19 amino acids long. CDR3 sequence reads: CASSFAGTVYDYSGNTIYF. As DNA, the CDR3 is TGTGCCAGCAGTTTTGCCGGGACAGTATACGATTACTCTGGAAACACCATATATTTT. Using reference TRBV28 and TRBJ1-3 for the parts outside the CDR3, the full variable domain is DVKVTQSSRYLVKRTGEKVFLECVQDMDHENMFWYRQDPGLGLRLIYFSYDVKMKEKGDIPEGYSVSREKKERFSLILESASTNQTSMYLCASSFAGTVYDYSGNTIYFGEGSWLTVV.